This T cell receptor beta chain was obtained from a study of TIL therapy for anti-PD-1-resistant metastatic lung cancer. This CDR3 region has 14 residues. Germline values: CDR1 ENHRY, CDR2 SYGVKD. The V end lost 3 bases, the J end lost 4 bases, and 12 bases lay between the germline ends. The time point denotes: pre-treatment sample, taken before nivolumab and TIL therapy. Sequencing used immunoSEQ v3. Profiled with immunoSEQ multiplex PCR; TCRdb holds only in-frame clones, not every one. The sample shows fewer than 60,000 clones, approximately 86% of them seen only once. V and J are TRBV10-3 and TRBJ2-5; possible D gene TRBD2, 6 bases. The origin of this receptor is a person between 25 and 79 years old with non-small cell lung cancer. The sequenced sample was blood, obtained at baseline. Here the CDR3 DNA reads TGTGCCATCAGTGAAGGCCAGGGAGGAGAGACCCAGTACTTC. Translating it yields CAISEGQGGETQYF.